This TCR beta chain was observed in a study of tumor and adjacent non-tumor tissue in lung cancer. Overall study results and limits: Top 100 clones took a larger repertoire share in normal lung.

In its sample, this clonotype was seen once. Its antigen is not identified. The CDR3 consists of 16 residues. Per germline, CDR1 MDHEN and CDR2 SYDVKM. V lost 2 bases, J lost 8 bases, and 12 bases stayed unmatched. A modified ARM-PCR protocol with three rounds of nested PCR amplified TCRbeta. Via MiXCR, TCRdb re-called the multiplex PCR reads, giving one row per CDR3 protein. The sample lists 220,000 or so distinct CDR3 sequences, about two thirds occurring once. No cell sorting was done before RNA was extracted from the tissue. Newly diagnosed lung cancer patients had thoracic surgery in China, August–late 2014, without prior chemotherapy.

Source material: lung tumor tissue. The gene calls are TRBV28 and TRBJ1-2; 9 positions match TRBD1. This sequence was found in a man aged 55 to 70 with non-small cell lung cancer. CDR3 coding DNA: TGTGCCAGCAGTTTACTTCGGGACAGGGAGCGCGAAGGCTACACCTTC. It specifies CASSLLRDREREGYTF.